The clone carrying this TCR beta chain has a count of ten or more. Its antigen is not known. V gave up 4 bases and J gave up 7 bases; unmatched junction bases: 7. CDR1 and CDR2 from the germline V gene are MDHEN and SYDVKM. The CDR3 contains 14 residues. The data stem from a study of T cells in Graves' hyperthyroidism and ophthalmopathy. Each ophthalmopathy patient scored at least 3 on the Clinical Activity Score and at least 4 on NOSPECS grade, with duration under 3 months. The authors took PBMCs from roughly 9.3 ml fresh peripheral blood. Amplified TCR beta CDR3 regions came from RNA transcripts. Initially, a first-round RT-PCR of the TCR CDR3 employed the HTBI primer set. MiXCR, applied by TCRdb to the multiplex PCR reads, yields one record per CDR3 protein. Of a few hundred thousand distinct CDR3 sequences in the sample, about 16% were seen once. Broader study findings: Most thyroid clonotypes that were expanded above 0.001 also turned up in blood. Ophthalmopathy and stable hyperthyroidism were separated by a 13 V-J model.

The sequencing sample was made of blood. The chain employs TRBV28 and TRBJ2-7, with 10 bases that match TRBD2. This sequence was found in a woman aged 25 to 39 with Graves' ophthalmopathy. The CDR3 sequence: CASSSLAGAAEQYF. The CDR3 DNA follows: TGTGCCAGCAGTTCGCTAGCGGGAGCCGCGGAGCAGTACTTC.